The T cell receptor (beta chain) under discussion was sequenced for a study of Ad26.COV2.S vaccination and SARS-CoV-2 variants. Study findings and constraints: With respect to non-spike TCR breadth, vaccine and placebo recipients were similar.

The table came from immunoSEQ multiplex PCR; TCRdb's copy has only in-frame clones and leaves some out. The sample yields about 440,000 clones, 87% seen once. This clone appeared a single time. Its antigen is as yet unknown. Described treatment: 19 received Ad26.COV2.S at low or high dose, single or two shots; several received placebo; per-sample allocation not given. On day 63 after the first injection, vaccine and placebo recipients gave samples. The receptor's source is a person aged 18-60 years who received the Ad26.COV2.S COVID-19 vaccine or a placebo. Specimen: peripheral blood, collected in a trial of Ad26.COV2.S vaccine versus placebo.

CDR3 in amino acids: CASRPSGLGAFF. As DNA, the CDR3 is TGTGCCAGCAGGCCTTCGGGGTTAGGGGCTTTCTTT. The rearrangement uses TRBV2 and TRBJ1-1; D uncertain. CDR1 is SNHLY, CDR2 FYNNEI, per germline. With 6 bases removed from V and 11 bases from J, the gap between germline ends came to 16 bases. This CDR3 comprises 12 residues.